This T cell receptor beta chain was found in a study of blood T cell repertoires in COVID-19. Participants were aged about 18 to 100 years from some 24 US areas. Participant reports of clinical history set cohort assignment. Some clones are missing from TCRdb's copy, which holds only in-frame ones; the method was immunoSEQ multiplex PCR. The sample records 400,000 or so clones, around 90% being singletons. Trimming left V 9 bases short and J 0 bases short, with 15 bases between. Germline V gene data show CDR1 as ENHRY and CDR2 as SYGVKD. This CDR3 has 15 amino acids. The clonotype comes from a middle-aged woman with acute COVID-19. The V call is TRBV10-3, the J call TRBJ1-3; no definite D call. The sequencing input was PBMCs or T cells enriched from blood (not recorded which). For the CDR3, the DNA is TGTGCCATTCACGCCGACGGGAACTCTGGAAACACCATATATTTT. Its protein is CAIHADGNSGNTIYF.